This entry features one TCR beta chain sequence. This specimen belongs to a study of response to subunit inactivated influenza vaccine. TCRdb re-derived calls from the RT-PCR reads in MiXCR, one entry per CDR3 protein. Here the sample spans roughly 650,000 distinct CDR3 sequences, 15% to 18% being singletons. This sample comprised PBMCs from blood, obtained 11 to 12 days after vaccination. This receptor was obtained from a man aged 45-65 years who received an inactivated influenza vaccine.

For the CDR3, the DNA is TGCAGTGCTAGCCCCCGGGACAGGGGATACAATGAGCAGTTCTTC. This sequence encodes CSASPRDRGYNEQFF. The J gene is TRBJ2-1, the V gene TRBV20-1; TRBD1 aligns across 10 bases. The germline V gene has CDR1 DFQATT and CDR2 SNEGSKA (reference sequence). The CDR3 covers 15 residues. The ends lost 3 bases at V and 4 bases at J; junction bases unmatched: 6.